One and the same sample provided the 18 T cell receptor beta chains below, sequenced in a study of blood T cell repertoires in COVID-19. TCRdb keeps only in-frame clones here, not all; method: immunoSEQ multiplex PCR. Of about 260,000 clones listed, 88% are singletons. What was sequenced was peripheral blood. These receptor sequences come from a human donor in a cohort sampled during active COVID-19.

The chain joins TRBV19 to TRBJ2-3, with unresolved D. CDR1 is LNHDA, CDR2 SQIVND, per germline (reference sequence). The CDR3 runs to 14 residues. V was trimmed by 6 bases and J by 2 bases, leaving 12 bases between them. The CDR3: CASRNRGFTDTQYF. CDR3 nucleotide sequence: TGTGCCAGTAGAAATAGAGGTTTCACAGATACGCAGTATTTT.

This chain connects TRBV27 to TRBJ2-1; D might be TRBD1 (5 bases). This CDR3 region has 15 residues. The germline V gene encodes CDR1 MNHEY and CDR2 SMNVEV (reference sequence). V shed 2 bases and J shed 2 bases, with 10 bases lying between them. This CDR3 is CASSLGHKAYNEQFF. DNA of the CDR3: TGTGCCAGCAGTTTAGGACACAAAGCCTACAATGAGCAGTTCTTC.

This clone was seen a handful of times. V is TRBV10-3 and J is TRBJ2-2; D is possibly TRBD2 (5 bases). CDR3 size: 13 residues. Germline CDR1 reads ENHRY; CDR2 reads SYGVKD. V lost 2 bases and J 8 bases, leaving 9 bases between the germline ends. The CDR3 protein is CAISENGGGELFF. DNA of the CDR3: TGTGCCATCAGTGAGAATGGAGGAGGGGAGCTGTTTTTT.

The chain links TRBV28 to TRBJ2-7, with TRBD2 matching over 8 bases. Germline V CDR1 and CDR2: MDHEN, SYDVKM. The CDR3 runs to 14 residues. The V gene end was trimmed by 5 bases and the J gene end by 4 bases; junction bases not matched to a gene: 7. The CDR3 loop reads CASSLPGGEYEQYF. In DNA form, the CDR3 reads TGTGCCAGCAGTCTCCCCGGGGGGGAGTACGAGCAGTACTTC.

This rearrangement joins TRBV29-1 to TRBJ1-2; 12 bases agree with TRBD1. The CDR3 consists of 15 residues. The ends lost 7 bases at V and 4 bases at J; junction bases unmatched: 10. The germline gives CDR1 SQVTM, CDR2 ANQGSEA. CDR3 sequence (DNA): TGCAGCGCCGTGTCCGGGACAGGGGGCGTCTATGGCTACACCTTC. As protein: CSAVSGTGGVYGYTF.

This clone has a single count. The chain is built from TRBV13 and TRBJ1-1, with 7 bases that match TRBD1. Trimming at V came to 5 bases and at J to 5 bases, leaving 8 bases not matched to a gene. CDR1 PRHDT and CDR2 FYEKMQ come from the germline V gene (reference sequence). The CDR3 totals 14 residues. CDR3 amino acids: CASSIERGLTEAFF. CDR3 DNA sequence: TGTGCCAGCAGCATAGAGAGGGGGCTGACTGAAGCTTTCTTT.

The V and J genes are TRBV29-1 and TRBJ2-1; 12 bases match TRBD2. The CDR3 sequence is 15 residues long. The V gene end was trimmed by 6 bases and the J gene end by 9 bases; junction bases not matched to a gene: 12. The germline CDR1 and CDR2 sequences are SQVTM and ANQGSEA. CDR3 nucleotide sequence: TGCAGCGTGCCCAGACTAGCGGGAGATATAGCTGAGCAGTTCTTC. This sequence encodes CSVPRLAGDIAEQFF.

The chain carries TRBV6-6 and TRBJ1-2, with D perhaps matching TRBD1 (5 bases). CDR3 size: 15 residues. The germline V gene has CDR1 MNHNY and CDR2 SVGAGI (reference sequence). V lost 0 bases, J lost 8 bases, and 16 bases lay in between. The CDR3: CASSYSRGNLEGYTF. CDR3 DNA: TGTGCCAGCAGTTACTCACGGGGGAACTTAGAGGGCTACACCTTC.

The chain recombines TRBV6-5 with TRBJ2-7; weak D call: TRBD2 (6 bases). Trimming left V 0 bases short and J 1 base short, with 13 bases between. Germline V gene data show CDR1 as MNHEY and CDR2 as SVGAGI. CDR3 length equals 16 residues. CDR3 protein: CASSYSRGPLSYEQYF. The CDR3 nucleotides read TGTGCCAGCAGTTACTCGCGGGGCCCCCTTTCCTACGAGCAGTACTTC.

The chain carries TRBV19 and TRBJ2-2, with TRBD2 as a possible D gene (6 bases). The CDR3 is made up of 15 amino acids. The germline gives CDR1 LNHDA, CDR2 SQIVND (reference sequence). Trimming removed 4 bases from V and 7 bases from J, with 16 bases in between. The CDR3 sequence is CASSTAAGSNGELFF. As DNA, the CDR3 is TGTGCCAGTAGTACAGCGGCGGGATCAAACGGGGAGCTGTTTTTT.

This clone has just one count. The chain couples TRBV4-3 to TRBJ2-7; 12 bases match TRBD1. Germline CDR1 LGHNA, CDR2 YSLEER. Germline trimming cut 0 bases from V and 9 bases from J; bases unmatched to any gene: 6. The CDR3 extends over 15 amino acids. CDR3 sequence: CASSQDMGQGAGQYF. In DNA form, the CDR3 reads TGCGCCAGCAGCCAAGATATGGGACAGGGGGCAGGGCAGTACTTC.

V is TRBV9 and J is TRBJ2-7; 12 positions match TRBD2. Germline CDR1 SGDLS, CDR2 YYNGEE. There are 14 residues in the CDR3. Trimming took 4 bases from V and 6 from J; bases not matched to a gene: 5. The CDR3 loop is CASSPRLAGAEQYF. CDR3 DNA sequence: TGTGCCAGCAGCCCCAGACTAGCGGGAGCCGAGCAGTACTTC.

The table lists this clone with a count of one. V gene TRBV4-3 combines with J gene TRBJ1-2; TRBD1 might be the D (5 bases). The CDR3 loop spans 15 amino acids. Germline CDR1 is LGHNA and CDR2 is YSLEER. Deletions cut 0 bases from V and 4 bases from J, with 12 bases between. This CDR3 is CASSQDWGSPYGYTF. The CDR3 region has the DNA TGCGCCAGCAGCCAAGATTGGGGCAGCCCCTATGGCTACACCTTC.

This chain uses TRBV5-4 with TRBJ2-7, with TRBD1 identical over 7 bases. After removal of 0 bases from V and 4 bases from J, the junction contained 4 bases not matched to a gene. Germline V gene data show CDR1 as SGHNT and CDR2 as YYREEE (reference sequence). CDR3 size: 14 residues. CDR3 sequence: CASSLEQGRYEQYF. The CDR3 nucleotides are TGTGCCAGCAGCTTGGAACAGGGGCGGTACGAGCAGTACTTC.

This chain links TRBV27 with TRBJ1-4, with no clear D. There are 19 residues in the CDR3. Germline-derived CDR1 and CDR2 are MNHEY and SMNVEV (reference sequence). V was pared by 2 bases and J by 0 bases, with 19 bases between. Here the CDR3 DNA reads TGTGCCAGCAGTTTAAAGGGAGGAATGGGATTAGCAACTAATGAAAAACTGTTTTTT. Protein: CASSLKGGMGLATNEKLFF.

V usage is TRBV28 and J usage is TRBJ1-3; 9 bases align to TRBD1. J gave up 4 bases and V 8 bases, and 6 bases lay outside the gene matches. CDR3 size: 14 residues. The germline V gene has CDR1 MDHEN and CDR2 SYDVKM. DNA for the CDR3: TGTGCCAGCCTGACAGGGGGGAAAGGAAACACCATATATTTT. Its translation: CASLTGGKGNTIYF.

This chain links TRBV29-1 with TRBJ2-7, with D possibly being TRBD1 (6 bases). Germline V gene lookup returns CDR1 SQVTM and CDR2 ANQGSEA. With 4 bases removed from V and 4 bases from J, the gap between germline ends came to 17 bases. This CDR3 has 14 amino acids. The CDR3 nucleotides read TGCAGCGTTGCTCTGACAGGATCCGGGTACGAGCAGTACTTC. Protein sequence: CSVALTGSGYEQYF.

Here the CDR3 reads CASRGQGPYEQYF. The CDR3, as DNA: TGTGCCAGCAGGGGACAGGGGCCGTACGAGCAGTACTTC. The rearrangement joins TRBV6-5 to TRBJ2-7, with 10 nucleotides matching TRBD1. The CDR3 loop spans 13 amino acids. Germline CDR1 and CDR2: MNHEY and SVGAGI. V shed 6 bases and J 4 bases; nucleotides not matched to a gene: 3.